This T cell receptor (beta chain) was sequenced in a study of STAT5B mutations in CD4+ large granular lymphocyte leukemia. The germline V gene has CDR1 GTSNPN and CDR2 SVGIG (reference sequence). CDR3 length: 13 amino acids. V was clipped by 0 bases and J by 15 bases; unmatched bases: 9. Authors' analysis steps: Lowest detectable productive clonotype frequency was 2.59 x 10-5. The protocol was immunoSEQ multiplex PCR, while the TCRdb copy is restricted to in-frame clones and leaves out a portion. V and J calls and clone size are given by that table; D and trimming were obtained from the DNA. The top ten hold around 2.1% of the sample, which has some 34,000 clones, about 76% seen once. Study-wide results and caveats: 8/27 top patient clones versus 2/35 control clones were TRBV06-family. Patient CD4-sorted repertoires looked more clonal than healthy CD4+ repertoires, even without putative leukemic clones.

A remark on this clone: Antigen unknown.

The source of this sequence is a human donor in good health. This chain joins TRBV30 and TRBJ2-1, with TRBD2 identical over 9 bases. The sequencing sample was made of CD4+ T cells from blood buffy coats. As DNA, the CDR3 is TGTGCCTGGAGTGTAAATTCTGAGACTAGCGGGTTCTTC. Translating it yields CAWSVNSETSGFF.